Listed below are T cell receptor beta chains from one sample, sequenced in a study of sequential checkpoint blockade in melanoma. This table comes from immunoSEQ multiplex PCR, and its TCRdb copy is limited to in-frame clones, with some not included. The sample has 17,000 or so clones, roughly 70% seen once; the top ten hold more than 9.5%. This sample comprised CD8+ T cells sorted from blood (inferred from file names), obtained from a patient given nivolumab and ipilimumab in sequence. The receptors were sampled from a human donor with melanoma. The CDR3 runs from the conserved cysteine through the conserved F or W. A D gene is named only where the DNA matches it firmly. Not every row has a clone size; where given, it reads once, few, many or a size class.

abundance: -; j_gene: TRBJ2-5; v_gene: TRBV9; d_gene: -; CDR3aa: CASSVELGGPQETQYF; CDR3nt: TGTGCCAGCAGCGTAGAGCTCGGGGGACCCCAAGAGACCCAGTACTTC
abundance: -; j_gene: TRBJ2-2; v_gene: TRBV7-3; d_gene: TRBD2; CDR3aa: CASSPQAGLAGARTGELFF; CDR3nt: TGTGCCAGCAGCCCCCAAGCGGGTCTAGCGGGAGCCCGCACCGGGGAGCTGTTTTTT
abundance: -; j_gene: TRBJ1-6; v_gene: TRBV11-3; d_gene: -; CDR3aa: CASIDSSSYNSPLHF; CDR3nt: TGTGCCAGCATCGACAGCAGCTCCTATAATTCACCCCTCCACTTT
abundance: -; j_gene: TRBJ1-1; v_gene: TRBV11-3; d_gene: -; CDR3aa: CASSLGETEAFF; CDR3nt: TGTGCCAGCAGCTTAGGGGAGACTGAAGCTTTCTTT
abundance: -; j_gene: TRBJ1-4; v_gene: TRBV27; d_gene: TRBD1; CDR3aa: CASSRQGRGGEKLFF; CDR3nt: TGTGCCAGCAGCCGACAGGGGAGGGGGGGTGAAAAACTGTTTTTT
abundance: -; j_gene: TRBJ2-3; v_gene: TRBV5-1; d_gene: -; CDR3aa: CASSSSRRTDTQYF; CDR3nt: TGCGCCAGCAGCTCTAGCCGGAGGACAGATACGCAGTATTTT
abundance: few; j_gene: TRBJ1-2; v_gene: TRBV7-9; d_gene: TRBD1; CDR3aa: CASSLAGQGPIDYGYTF; CDR3nt: TGTGCCAGCAGCTTAGCGGGACAGGGACCCATCGACTATGGCTACACCTTC
abundance: -; j_gene: TRBJ1-4; v_gene: TRBV7-9; d_gene: -; CDR3aa: CASSPPKGVEKLFF; CDR3nt: TGTGCCAGCAGCCCCCCTAAGGGGGTCGAAAAACTGTTTTTT
abundance: medium-sized; j_gene: TRBJ2-2; v_gene: TRBV6-6; d_gene: TRBD1; CDR3aa: CASSYTRDRSTGELFF; CDR3nt: TGTGCCAGCAGTTACACCCGGGACAGGTCCACCGGGGAGCTGTTTTTT
abundance: medium-sized; j_gene: TRBJ2-2; v_gene: TRBV29-1; d_gene: -; CDR3aa: CSVVGEDTGELFF; CDR3nt: TGCAGCGTTGTAGGGGAGGACACCGGGGAGCTGTTTTTT
abundance: -; j_gene: TRBJ2-1; v_gene: TRBV14; d_gene: TRBD2; CDR3aa: CASSQVRGSGRRNEQFF; CDR3nt: TGTGCCAGCAGCCAAGTCCGTGGTAGCGGGAGGAGGAATGAGCAGTTCTTC
abundance: few; j_gene: TRBJ1-5; v_gene: TRBV19; d_gene: -; CDR3aa: CASSISGAKNQPQHF; CDR3nt: TGTGCCAGTAGTATTTCAGGGGCCAAGAATCAGCCCCAGCATTTT
abundance: -; j_gene: TRBJ2-3; v_gene: TRBV9; d_gene: -; CDR3aa: CASTQGSAGTDTQYF; CDR3nt: TGTGCCAGCACCCAGGGGAGCGCAGGCACAGATACGCAGTATTTT
abundance: medium-sized; j_gene: TRBJ2-7; v_gene: TRBV12-5; d_gene: -; CDR3aa: CASGLTFDWEEQYF; CDR3nt: TGTGCTAGTGGCCTGACCTTCGATTGGGAGGAGCAGTACTTC
abundance: -; j_gene: TRBJ2-7; v_gene: TRBV11-2; d_gene: -; CDR3aa: CASSFGGRGASSTYEQYF; CDR3nt: TGTGCCAGCAGCTTCGGTGGCAGGGGCGCTTCGTCAACCTACGAGCAGTACTTC
abundance: -; j_gene: TRBJ2-7; v_gene: TRBV11-2; d_gene: TRBD2; CDR3aa: CASSYGGTYEQYF; CDR3nt: TGTGCCAGCAGCTACGGGGGGACCTACGAGCAGTACTTC
abundance: -; j_gene: TRBJ2-5; v_gene: TRBV7-2; d_gene: -; CDR3aa: CASSLARNGGDTQETQYF; CDR3nt: TGTGCCAGCAGCTTAGCGCGAAACGGAGGGGATACCCAAGAGACCCAGTACTTC
abundance: -; j_gene: TRBJ1-1; v_gene: TRBV6-5; d_gene: TRBD1; CDR3aa: CASSKRAGGGTEAFF; CDR3nt: TGTGCCAGCAGTAAGCGGGCAGGGGGAGGAACTGAAGCTTTCTTT
abundance: -; j_gene: TRBJ2-7; v_gene: TRBV27; d_gene: -; CDR3aa: CASRVGQFYEQYF; CDR3nt: TGTGCCAGCCGGGTGGGGCAGTTCTACGAGCAGTACTTC
abundance: -; j_gene: TRBJ1-1; v_gene: TRBV7-6; d_gene: TRBD1; CDR3aa: CASSLAGQDLVHTEAFF; CDR3nt: TGTGCCAGCAGCTTAGCTGGACAGGATCTGGTGCACACTGAAGCTTTCTTT
abundance: -; j_gene: TRBJ2-5; v_gene: TRBV9; d_gene: TRBD2; CDR3aa: CASSGSGRAIETQYF; CDR3nt: TGTGCCAGCAGCGGTAGCGGGAGGGCCATAGAGACCCAGTACTTC
abundance: -; j_gene: TRBJ1-5; v_gene: TRBV6-5; d_gene: -; CDR3aa: CASSYSREPQHF; CDR3nt: TGTGCCAGCAGTTATTCGAGGGAGCCCCAGCATTTT
abundance: few; j_gene: TRBJ1-2; v_gene: TRBV6-1; d_gene: -; CDR3aa: CASSEGRGLRYGYTF; CDR3nt: TGTGCCAGCAGTGAAGGGCGAGGGCTGCGGTATGGCTACACCTTC
abundance: -; j_gene: TRBJ2-7; v_gene: TRBV18; d_gene: TRBD2; CDR3aa: CASSPPGREGPSSEQYF; CDR3nt: TGTGCCAGCTCACCACCGGGGAGGGAGGGCCCTTCGAGCGAGCAGTACTTC
abundance: -; j_gene: TRBJ2-7; v_gene: TRBV19; d_gene: -; CDR3aa: CASSLLDKPYEQYF; CDR3nt: TGTGCCAGTAGCCTCTTGGACAAGCCCTACGAGCAGTACTTC
abundance: medium-sized; j_gene: TRBJ2-1; v_gene: TRBV19; d_gene: TRBD1; CDR3aa: CASSARQGTYNEQFF; CDR3nt: TGTGCCAGTAGTGCTCGACAGGGAACCTACAATGAGCAGTTCTTC
abundance: -; j_gene: TRBJ1-3; v_gene: TRBV7-9; d_gene: -; CDR3aa: CASSLGTAQAGNTIYF; CDR3nt: TGTGCCAGCAGCTTAGGGACAGCACAAGCTGGAAACACCATATATTTT
abundance: -; j_gene: TRBJ2-3; v_gene: TRBV10-3; d_gene: TRBD2; CDR3aa: CAISGREGRSTDTQYF; CDR3nt: TGTGCCATCAGTGGGCGGGAGGGCCGAAGCACAGATACGCAGTATTTT
abundance: -; j_gene: TRBJ1-2; v_gene: TRBV11-3; d_gene: TRBD1; CDR3aa: CASSLATGAGYGYTF; CDR3nt: TGTGCCAGCAGCTTGGCTACAGGGGCCGGCTATGGCTACACCTTC
abundance: -; j_gene: TRBJ1-1; v_gene: TRBV27; d_gene: -; CDR3aa: CASSLREGSDTEAFF; CDR3nt: TGTGCCAGCAGCCTACGGGAGGGGTCAGACACTGAAGCTTTCTTT
abundance: -; j_gene: TRBJ2-6; v_gene: TRBV5-5; d_gene: -; CDR3aa: CASSLWGDPLSGANVLTF; CDR3nt: TGTGCCAGCAGCTTATGGGGGGACCCACTTTCTGGGGCCAACGTCCTGACTTTC
abundance: -; j_gene: TRBJ2-7; v_gene: TRBV6-6; d_gene: TRBD1; CDR3aa: CASSPRDRETSYEQYF; CDR3nt: TGTGCCAGCAGTCCCCGGGACAGGGAAACCTCCTACGAGCAGTACTTC
abundance: -; j_gene: TRBJ1-2; v_gene: TRBV27; d_gene: TRBD1; CDR3aa: CASSPPGGAGGRNGYTF; CDR3nt: TGTGCCAGCAGTCCCCCCGGAGGGGCAGGGGGCCGGAATGGCTACACCTTC
abundance: once; j_gene: TRBJ2-2; v_gene: TRBV4-3; d_gene: TRBD1; CDR3aa: CASSDREHTGELFF; CDR3nt: TGCGCCAGCAGCGACAGGGAACACACCGGGGAGCTGTTTTTT
abundance: few; j_gene: TRBJ2-1; v_gene: TRBV7-8; d_gene: TRBD2; CDR3aa: CASSLGAGGVVNEQFF; CDR3nt: TGTGCCAGCAGCTTAGGGGCGGGGGGGGTAGTCAATGAGCAGTTCTTC
abundance: -; j_gene: TRBJ2-7; v_gene: TRBV6-5; d_gene: -; CDR3aa: CASSYSIPGVPF; CDR3nt: TGTGCCAGCAGTTACTCGATCCCAGGCGTCCCCTTC
abundance: once; j_gene: TRBJ2-7; v_gene: TRBV11-3; d_gene: -; CDR3aa: CASSLGEIQDAETYEQYF; CDR3nt: TGTGCCAGCAGCTTAGGGGAGATCCAGGACGCCGAAACATACGAGCAGTACTTC
abundance: -; j_gene: TRBJ2-7; v_gene: TRBV4-3; d_gene: -; CDR3aa: CASSLARGSEQYF; CDR3nt: TGCGCCAGCAGCCTTGCCCGGGGGAGCGAGCAGTACTTC
abundance: -; j_gene: TRBJ2-7; v_gene: TRBV9; d_gene: -; CDR3aa: CASSLDPSYEQYF; CDR3nt: TGTGCCAGCAGCCTTGATCCTTCCTACGAGCAGTACTTC
abundance: -; j_gene: TRBJ2-5; v_gene: TRBV5-8; d_gene: TRBD1; CDR3aa: CASSSGQGLFPQETQYF; CDR3nt: TGTGCCAGCAGCTCCGGACAGGGACTTTTCCCTCAAGAGACCCAGTACTTC
abundance: -; j_gene: TRBJ2-7; v_gene: TRBV27; d_gene: TRBD1; CDR3aa: CASSYGTEPYEQYF; CDR3nt: TGTGCCAGCAGTTACGGGACAGAACCCTACGAGCAGTACTTC
abundance: -; j_gene: TRBJ2-3; v_gene: TRBV7-7; d_gene: -; CDR3aa: CASSPGRDTNTDTQYF; CDR3nt: TGTGCCAGCAGCCCCGGCCGGGACACCAACACAGATACGCAGTATTTT
abundance: -; j_gene: TRBJ2-5; v_gene: TRBV5-1; d_gene: TRBD1; CDR3aa: CASSLGGQSETQYF; CDR3nt: TGCGCCAGCAGCTTGGGGGGACAGTCGGAGACCCAGTACTTC
abundance: -; j_gene: TRBJ2-5; v_gene: TRBV6-1; d_gene: TRBD2; CDR3aa: CASTPSSGQETQYF; CDR3nt: TGTGCCAGCACCCCGTCTAGCGGACAAGAGACCCAGTACTTC
abundance: -; j_gene: TRBJ2-1; v_gene: TRBV13; d_gene: TRBD1; CDR3aa: CASSSYRGSYNEQFF; CDR3nt: TGTGCCAGCAGCTCGTACAGGGGCTCCTACAATGAGCAGTTCTTC
abundance: -; j_gene: TRBJ1-5; v_gene: TRBV2; d_gene: -; CDR3aa: CASSEMDREVDQPQHF; CDR3nt: TGTGCCAGCAGTGAGATGGACCGGGAGGTGGATCAGCCCCAGCATTTT
abundance: -; j_gene: TRBJ1-5; v_gene: TRBV5-8; d_gene: TRBD1; CDR3aa: CASSLWQGAPGRRYQPQHF; CDR3nt: TGTGCCAGCAGCTTGTGGCAGGGGGCACCCGGGAGGCGTTATCAGCCCCAGCATTTT
abundance: -; j_gene: TRBJ1-5; v_gene: TRBV27; d_gene: TRBD1; CDR3aa: CASSPLRDRVGSQPQHF; CDR3nt: TGTGCCAGCAGTCCCCTCCGGGACAGGGTTGGAAGTCAGCCCCAGCATTTT
abundance: -; j_gene: TRBJ2-1; v_gene: TRBV9; d_gene: TRBD2; CDR3aa: CASSVDAGATLAGDNEQFF; CDR3nt: TGTGCCAGCAGCGTAGATGCTGGGGCTACACTAGCGGGAGACAATGAGCAGTTCTTC
abundance: -; j_gene: TRBJ2-7; v_gene: TRBV4-1; d_gene: -; CDR3aa: CASSHPGGNEQYF; CDR3nt: TGCGCCAGCAGCCACCCGGGCGGGAACGAGCAGTACTTC
abundance: -; j_gene: TRBJ2-2; v_gene: TRBV5-6; d_gene: TRBD2; CDR3aa: CASSLTLADTGELFF; CDR3nt: TGTGCCAGCAGCTTGACACTAGCGGACACCGGGGAGCTGTTTTTT
abundance: -; j_gene: TRBJ2-7; v_gene: TRBV7-9; d_gene: -; CDR3aa: CASSFVAANYEQYF; CDR3nt: TGTGCCAGCAGCTTTGTAGCGGCAAACTACGAGCAGTACTTC
abundance: -; j_gene: TRBJ2-1; v_gene: TRBV30; d_gene: -; CDR3aa: CASEPRRSYNEQFF; CDR3nt: TGTGCCTCGGAGCCGAGAAGGTCCTACAATGAGCAGTTCTTC